This record concerns one TCR beta chain sequence. This sample was taken from a study of Ad26.COV2.S vaccination and SARS-CoV-2 variants. The CDR3 contains 16 residues. The V end lost 0 bases, the J end lost 2 bases, and 13 bases lay between the germline ends. Germline V CDR1 and CDR2: LNHDA, SQIVND (reference sequence). Treatment meaning: roughly 18 received Ad26.COV2.S at low or high dose, single or two shots; 5 received placebo; per-sample allocation not given. On day 63 after the first injection, vaccine and placebo recipients gave samples. The repertoire was sequenced with immunoSEQ multiplex PCR; TCRdb's copy has only in-frame clones and lacks some. The table shows around 350,000 clones, with more than 75% occurring only once.

The sample was peripheral blood, taken in a trial of Ad26.COV2.S vaccine versus placebo. The TCR comes from a person between 18 and 59 years old who received the Ad26.COV2.S COVID-19 vaccine or a placebo. The rearrangement joins TRBV19 to TRBJ1-1; TRBD1 might be the D (6 bases). The CDR3 nucleotides are TGTGCCAGTAGTATAGATTACAGGGTGCAAAACACTGAAGCTTTCTTT. Translated, it gives CASSIDYRVQNTEAFF.